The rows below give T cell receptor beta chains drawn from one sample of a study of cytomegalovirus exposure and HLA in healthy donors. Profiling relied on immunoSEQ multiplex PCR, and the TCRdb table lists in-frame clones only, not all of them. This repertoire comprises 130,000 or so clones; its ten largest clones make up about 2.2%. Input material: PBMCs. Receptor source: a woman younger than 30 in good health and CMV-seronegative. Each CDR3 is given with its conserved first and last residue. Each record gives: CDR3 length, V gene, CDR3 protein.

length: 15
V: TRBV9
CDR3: CASSVSGISYNEQFF

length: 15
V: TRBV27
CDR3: CASSFGGSGANVLTF

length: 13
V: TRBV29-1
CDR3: CSGLQDSTNTIYF

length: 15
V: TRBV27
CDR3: CASNPGLAGEGTQYF

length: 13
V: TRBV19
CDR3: CANPWDSPYGYTF

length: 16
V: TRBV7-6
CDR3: CASSLDAGTGTYEQYF

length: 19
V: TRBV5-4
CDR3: CASSSSATGTGGPTNEQFF

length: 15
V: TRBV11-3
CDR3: CASSFLGAGAGGYTF

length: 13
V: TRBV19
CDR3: CASTSGHHQPQHF

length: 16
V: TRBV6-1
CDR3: CASSAGQGRVRTEAFF

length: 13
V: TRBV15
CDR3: CATRDRGTDTQYF

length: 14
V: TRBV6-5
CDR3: CASSYSSGGNEQFF

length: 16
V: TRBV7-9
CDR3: CASSPRGDRENEKLFF

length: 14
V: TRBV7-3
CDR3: CASSLDRNTGELFF

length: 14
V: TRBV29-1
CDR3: CSVSSGQGLQPQHF

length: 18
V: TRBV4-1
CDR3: CASSLYVGDRGSYNEQFF

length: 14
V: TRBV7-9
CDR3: CASSSRTASTEAFF

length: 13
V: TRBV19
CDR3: CASSIGQGDGYTF

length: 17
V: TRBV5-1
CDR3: CASSLGLAGGSYNEQFF

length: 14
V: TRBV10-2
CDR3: CASSEASGRAEQYF

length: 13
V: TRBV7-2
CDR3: CASSLGTANEQFF

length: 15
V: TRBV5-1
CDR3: CASSLAQGGDYGYTF

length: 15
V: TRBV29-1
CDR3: CSVAPTSGSTDTQYF

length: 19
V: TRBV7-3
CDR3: CASSLTVSGRAWDTGELFF

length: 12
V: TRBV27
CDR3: CASSPPSYEQYF

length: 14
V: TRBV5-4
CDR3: CASSLGGGGQPQHF

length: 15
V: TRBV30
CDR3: CAWSRGASGANVLTF

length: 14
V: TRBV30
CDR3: CAWSWTGTIDGYTF

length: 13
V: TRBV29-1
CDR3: CSVDGGTDTEAFF

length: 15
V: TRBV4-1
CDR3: CASSRGQGGEDTQYF

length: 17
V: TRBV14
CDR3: CASSPPGLAGGSNEQFF

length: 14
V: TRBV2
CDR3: CASTGTSPYNEQFF

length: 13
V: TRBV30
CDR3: CALPQGQSGELFF

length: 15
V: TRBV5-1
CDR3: CASSYSGTRGDTQYF

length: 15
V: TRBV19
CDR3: CASSITQRGLDTQYF

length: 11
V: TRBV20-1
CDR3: CSASTGGGQYF

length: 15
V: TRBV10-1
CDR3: CASSGIGQGGNTIYF

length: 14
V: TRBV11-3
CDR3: CASSMQTYLDEQFF

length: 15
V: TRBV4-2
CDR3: CASSQPGTGNEKLFF

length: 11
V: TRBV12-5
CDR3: CASGLTWQEFF

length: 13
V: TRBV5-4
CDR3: CATGAGQYFGYTF

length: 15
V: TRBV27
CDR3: CASSPRQGTYNEQFF

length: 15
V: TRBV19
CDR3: CASRSGLAGYNEQFF

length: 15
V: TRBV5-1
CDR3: CASSPDRTAPGELFF

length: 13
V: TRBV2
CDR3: CASSQDRDQPQHF

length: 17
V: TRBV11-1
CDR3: CASSPQVAGTGYNEQFF

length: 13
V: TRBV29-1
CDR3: CSARTGFQETQYF

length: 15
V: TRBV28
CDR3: CASSSPTGDDRPQHF

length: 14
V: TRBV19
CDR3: CASSLMDRTYGYTF

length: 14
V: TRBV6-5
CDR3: CASRLKVAGWVEFF

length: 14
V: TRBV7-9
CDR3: CASNLPLPGGEQFF

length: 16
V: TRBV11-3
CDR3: CASSAVGGDRSYGYTF

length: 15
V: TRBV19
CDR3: CASSARGLVYNEQFF